Listed here are 20 T cell receptor beta chains from one sample, sequenced in a study of shared clonotypes between healthy human individuals. The naive CD8 population came from CD45RO-negative cells selected for CCR7, without terminally differentiated effector memory CD45RA+ cells. Using immunoSEQ multiplex PCR, the repertoire was profiled, and TCRdb retains in-frame clones only, with some absent. The sample yields around 1.9 million clones, about 93% seen once. The sample was naive CD8+ T cells from PBMCs. The receptor source for this set is a man between 18 and 29 years old in good health. Some clones in this sample may be carry-over from other donors' samples.

The rearrangement links TRBV5-1 to TRBJ1-5; D not certain. V dropped 2 bases and J dropped 0 bases, with 12 bases sitting between them. The CDR3 sequence is 16 residues long. The V gene's germline CDR1 is SGHRS and CDR2 YFSETQ. The CDR3 here is CASSLGPGNSNQPQHF. In DNA form, the CDR3 reads TGCGCCAGCAGCTTAGGGCCCGGGAATAGCAATCAGCCCCAGCATTTT.

The chain combines TRBV19 with TRBJ1-5; D unresolved. CDR1 is LNHDA, CDR2 SQIVND, per germline (reference sequence). The CDR3 spans 13 residues. V lost 9 bases and J 6 bases, leaving 15 bases between the germline ends. CDR3 residues: CASRPQDSQPQHF. The CDR3, as DNA: TGTGCCAGCCGACCCCAAGATTCTCAGCCCCAGCATTTT.

Worth noting for this clone: Other DNA sequences in this sample translate to the same CDR3. This chain uses TRBV28 with TRBJ2-7, with D possibly being TRBD2 (5 bases). The CDR3 loop spans 10 amino acids. The V end lost 8 bases, the J end lost 7 bases, and 9 bases lay between the germline ends. Germline-derived CDR1 and CDR2 are MDHEN and SYDVKM. The chain's CDR3 is CASSRGEQYF. DNA for the CDR3: TGTGCCAGCTCTCGCGGGGAGCAGTACTTC.

As to this clone: Other DNA variants within this sample encode the same CDR3. As DNA, the CDR3 is TGTGCCAGCAGTTACTCGGAGGGGGGGAACTATGGCTACACCTTC. This gives the protein CASSYSEGGNYGYTF. J is TRBJ1-2 and V is TRBV6-5; D perhaps matches TRBD1 (6 bases). Per the germline V gene, CDR1 is MNHEY and CDR2 is SVGAGI. The V end lost 0 bases, the J end lost 2 bases, and 10 bases lay between the germline ends. CDR3 length equals 15 residues.

The rearrangement links TRBV4-3 to TRBJ1-3, with 7 bases lining up with TRBD1. The trim removed 0 bases at V and 2 bases at J, leaving 7 bases unmatched. The CDR3 has 17 residues. Germline CDR1 reads LGHNA; CDR2 reads YSLEER. The CDR3 protein is CASSQDQTGQAGNTIYF. CDR3 DNA: TGCGCCAGCAGCCAAGACCAAACTGGACAGGCTGGAAACACCATATATTTT.

The chain couples TRBV15 to TRBJ1-5; perhaps TRBD1 as D (6 bases). The germline gives CDR1 LNHNV, CDR2 YYDKDF (reference sequence). This CDR3 comprises 15 residues. The V end lost 5 bases, the J end lost 0 bases, and 11 bases lay between the germline ends. The CDR3 DNA reads as TGTGCCACCAGCGGCAGGGGATATAGCAATCAGCCCCAGCATTTT. This gives the protein CATSGRGYSNQPQHF.

This clone was observed a handful of times. The chain is built from TRBV6-5 and TRBJ1-1; the D is unclear. The length of the CDR3 is 15 residues. Looked up from germline, CDR1 is MNHEY and CDR2 is SVGAGI. Trimming removed 5 bases from V and 0 bases from J, with 13 bases in between. The CDR3 nucleotides read TGTGCCAGCAGTCCCGTGAGGGTGATGAACACTGAAGCTTTCTTT. Protein sequence: CASSPVRVMNTEAFF.

The chain employs TRBV30 and TRBJ1-5, with D possibly matching TRBD1 (6 bases). The CDR3 is 17 residues long. CDR1 and CDR2 (germline): GTSNPN, SVGIG (reference sequence). Trimming removed 4 bases from V and 0 bases from J, with 19 bases in between. The DNA of the CDR3 is TGTGCCTGGAATACCGCAGGGGAGGGGTATAGCAATCAGCCCCAGCATTTT. This codes for CAWNTAGEGYSNQPQHF.

This sequence joins TRBV7-6 and TRBJ1-5, with D possibly TRBD1 on 6 matching bases. V lost 5 bases and J 5 bases, leaving 13 bases between the germline ends. The V gene's germline CDR1 is SGHVS and CDR2 FNYEAQ. The CDR3 is made up of 14 amino acids. The CDR3 loop reads CASSAWTVDQPQHF. DNA for the CDR3: TGTGCCAGCAGCGCCTGGACAGTTGATCAGCCCCAGCATTTT.

The chain is built from TRBV29-1 and TRBJ2-7, with a tentative D call TRBD1 (5 bases). The CDR3 sequence is 12 residues long. Germline-derived CDR1 and CDR2 are SQVTM and ANQGSEA. The germline V and J ends were trimmed by 0 bases and 3 bases, with 6 bases remaining between them. The CDR3 DNA is TGCAGCGTTGAAGATCAGGGCTACGAGCAGTACTTC. Protein sequence: CSVEDQGYEQYF.

The rearrangement uses TRBV27 and TRBJ2-1; 12 nucleotides align to TRBD1. The CDR3 spans 20 residues. Germline assignment: CDR1 MNHEY and CDR2 SMNVEV (reference sequence). Losses at the gene ends were 8 bases for V and 6 bases for J; bases not matched to a gene: 23. CDR3 amino acids: CASDPGFGTGGKVTGNEQFF. The CDR3 nucleotides read TGTGCCAGCGACCCCGGTTTCGGGACAGGGGGCAAGGTAACCGGCAATGAGCAGTTCTTC.

As concerns this clone: Additional DNA sequences in this sample encode the identical CDR3. CDR3 region: CASSLSWYNEQFF. CDR3 DNA: TGTGCCAGCAGTTTATCCTGGTACAATGAGCAGTTCTTC. J is TRBJ2-1 and V is TRBV27, with unresolved D. Trimming removed 0 bases from V and 4 bases from J, with 4 bases in between. The V gene's germline CDR1 is MNHEY and CDR2 SMNVEV (reference sequence). The CDR3 is 13 residues long.

The gene calls are TRBV28 and TRBJ1-3, with a weak D call TRBD1 (5 bases). CDR1 MDHEN and CDR2 SYDVKM come from the germline V gene. Trimming took off 1 base at V and 8 bases at J, with 15 bases between the two ends. The CDR3 is made up of 15 amino acids. The DNA for the CDR3 is TGTGCCAGCAGTTTATACGCAGGGACCGGGCACACCATATATTTT. Translating it yields CASSLYAGTGHTIYF.

This chain joins TRBV11-2 and TRBJ2-1; 7 nucleotides agree with TRBD2. V lost 0 bases, J lost 5 bases, and 10 bases stayed unmatched. In germline, CDR1 is SGHAT, CDR2 FQNNGV. This CDR3 is 17 amino acids long. The CDR3 loop reads CASSLDLPGLDDNEQFF. DNA of the CDR3: TGTGCCAGCAGCTTAGACCTCCCAGGACTAGATGACAATGAGCAGTTCTTC.

This clone was picked up a small number of times. This chain uses TRBV4-1 with TRBJ1-1; TRBD1 agrees at 9 bases. J gave up 4 bases and V 8 bases, and 5 bases lay outside the gene matches. Germline V lookup: CDR1 MGHRA, CDR2 YSYEKL. This CDR3 is built from 13 residues. CDR3 DNA: TGCGCCAGCCGTGGGACAGGGCGCACTGAAGCTTTCTTT. Translating gives CASRGTGRTEAFF.

This sequence joins TRBV5-6 and TRBJ2-7; the D gene is possibly TRBD2 (5 bases). V lost 0 bases and J 7 bases, leaving 14 bases between the germline ends. Looked up from germline, CDR1 is SGHDT and CDR2 is YYEEEE. CDR3 length: 14 amino acids. The CDR3 spells CASSLAGLLREQYF. In DNA, the CDR3 is TGTGCCAGCAGCTTGGCAGGACTCCTACGGGAGCAGTACTTC.

V gene TRBV16 combines with J gene TRBJ2-7, with a tentative D call TRBD1 (5 bases). The germline gives CDR1 KGHSY, CDR2 FQNENV. Trimming took off 0 bases at V and 3 bases at J, with 12 bases between the two ends. The CDR3 runs 15 residues. The CDR3: CASSQSVRVVYEQYF. CDR3 in DNA: TGTGCCAGCAGCCAATCGGTCAGGGTGGTCTACGAGCAGTACTTC.

V usage is TRBV25-1 and J usage is TRBJ2-1; 11 bases map to TRBD1. The CDR3 has 16 amino acids. Germline V CDR1 and CDR2: MGHDK, SYGVNS. J was trimmed by 6 bases and V by 4 bases; bases with no gene match: 8. CDR3 residues: CASSVRTGGYGNEQFF. CDR3 sequence (DNA): TGTGCCAGCAGTGTACGGACAGGGGGCTACGGCAATGAGCAGTTCTTC.

This clone was recorded only once. The CDR3 DNA reads as TGTGCCAGCAGCTTGGCCAGGGCGGCGGCCAAAAACATTCAGTACTTC. Amino acids: CASSLARAAAKNIQYF. The chain joins TRBV5-6 to TRBJ2-4; perhaps TRBD1 as D (5 bases). CDR3 length: 16 amino acids. The V and J ends lost 0 bases and 1 base respectively, with 11 bases between them. Germline V lookup: CDR1 SGHDT, CDR2 YYEEEE. Filled out from reference TRBV5-6 and TRBJ2-4, the complete variable domain reads DAGVTQSPTHLIKTRGQQVTLRCSPKSGHDTVSWYQQALGQGPQFIFQYYEEEERQRGNFPDRFSGHQFPNYSSELNVNALLLGDSALYLCASSLARAAAKNIQYFGAGTRLSVL.

The chain carries TRBV4-1 and TRBJ2-1; 9 nucleotides line up with TRBD2. Germline-derived CDR1 and CDR2 are MGHRA and YSYEKL. The CDR3 runs 21 residues. V lost 1 base to trimming and J lost 0 bases; unmatched junction nucleotides: 16. The CDR3 region has the DNA TGCGCCAGCAGCCAAGGCTCGGGAAGACTAGCGGAACCTCCCTCCTACAATGAGCAGTTCTTC. Its protein product is CASSQGSGRLAEPPSYNEQFF.